Below are 4 T cell receptor beta chains sequenced from a single sample in a study of long-term antiretroviral therapy in people with HIV. Researchers ran immunoSEQ v3.0 at survey level. This table comes from immunoSEQ multiplex PCR, and its TCRdb copy is limited to in-frame clones, with some not included. The profile shows 25,000 to 30,000 clones, around 83% of them singletons. Here the sequenced sample was unsorted PBMCs, taken 2.9 years after starting antiretroviral therapy. All receptors come from a man aged 50-59 years with HIV.

The J gene is TRBJ1-2, the V gene TRBV30; D is unresolved. The CDR3 loop spans 12 amino acids. Trimming took off 3 bases at V and 6 bases at J, with 11 bases between the two ends. CDR1 and CDR2 from the germline V gene are GTSNPN and SVGIG (reference sequence). CDR3 amino acids: CAWSGVGDGYTF. In DNA form, the CDR3 reads TGTGCCTGGAGCGGGGTTGGAGATGGCTACACCTTC.

This clone was seen just once. V usage is TRBV6-5 and J usage is TRBJ2-2; 7 bases map to TRBD1. CDR1 MNHEY and CDR2 SVGAGI come from the germline V gene. The CDR3 has 15 residues. Germline trimming cut 8 bases from V and 4 bases from J; bases unmatched to any gene: 10. The CDR3 spells CASHLGTAITGELFF. The CDR3 DNA is TGTGCCAGCCATCTCGGGACAGCAATCACCGGGGAGCTGTTTTTT.

The V call is TRBV30, the J call TRBJ1-2; D is perhaps TRBD1 (5 bases). V was cut by 5 bases and J by 7 bases, with 20 bases left in between. The CDR3 is made up of 14 amino acids. CDR1 GTSNPN and CDR2 SVGIG come from the germline V gene (reference sequence). The CDR3 nucleotides are TGTGCCTGGTTAAATCCAAGATTCGGGGGTGGCTACACCTTC. Protein: CAWLNPRFGGGYTF.

The V and J genes are TRBV6-6 and TRBJ1-3, with D uncertain. Trimming stripped 8 bases from V and 0 bases from J, with 14 bases between. CDR3 length: 15 amino acids. From germline, CDR1 is MNHNY and CDR2 SVGAGI (reference sequence). This CDR3 reads CASGVSPGSGNTIYF. The CDR3 DNA reads as TGTGCCAGCGGAGTTTCCCCAGGCTCTGGAAACACCATATATTTT.